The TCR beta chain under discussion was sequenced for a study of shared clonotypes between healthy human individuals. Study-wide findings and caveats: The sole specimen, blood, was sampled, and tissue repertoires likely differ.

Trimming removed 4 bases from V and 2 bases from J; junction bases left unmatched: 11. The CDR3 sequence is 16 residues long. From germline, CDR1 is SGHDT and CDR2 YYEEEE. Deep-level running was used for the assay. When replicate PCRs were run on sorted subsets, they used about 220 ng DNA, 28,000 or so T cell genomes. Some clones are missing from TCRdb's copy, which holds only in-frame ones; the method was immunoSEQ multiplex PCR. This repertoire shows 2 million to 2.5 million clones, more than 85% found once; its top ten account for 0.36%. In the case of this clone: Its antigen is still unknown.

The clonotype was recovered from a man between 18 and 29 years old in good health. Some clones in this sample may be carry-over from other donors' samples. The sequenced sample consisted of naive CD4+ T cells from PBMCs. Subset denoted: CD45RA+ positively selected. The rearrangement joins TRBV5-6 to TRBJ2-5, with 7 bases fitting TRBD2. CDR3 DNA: TGTGCCAGCAGCCCGATTAGGTCAGCGGGACAAGAGACCCAGTACTTC. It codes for CASSPIRSAGQETQYF.